A single sample gave rise to the 18 T cell receptor beta chains below, sequenced in a study of cytomegalovirus exposure and HLA in healthy donors. Amplification used 60 Vbeta primers and 13 Jbeta primers. The protocol was immunoSEQ multiplex PCR, while the TCRdb copy is restricted to in-frame clones and leaves out a portion. The sample yields 200,000 to 250,000 clones, 65% to 85% seen once. The source material was PBMCs. These receptors were collected from a woman in her 30s in good health and CMV-seronegative.

The J gene is TRBJ1-1, the V gene TRBV19; D is undetermined. V lost 3 bases, J lost 2 bases, and 10 bases lay in between. The CDR3 has 14 residues. The germline CDR1 and CDR2 sequences are LNHDA and SQIVND (reference sequence). The CDR3 region is CASSMSTSNTEAFF. In DNA, the CDR3 is TGTGCCAGTAGTATGTCGACAAGTAACACTGAAGCTTTCTTT. Combining the CDR3 with reference TRBV19 and TRBJ1-1 gives the whole variable domain DGGITQSPKYLFRKEGQNVTLSCEQNLNHDAMYWYRQDPGQGLRLIYYSQIVNDFQKGDIAEGYSVSREKKESFPLTVTSAQKNPTAFYLCASSMSTSNTEAFFGQGTRLTVV.

The chain is built from TRBV18 and TRBJ2-7; TRBD2 aligns across 8 bases. The CDR3 is 16 amino acids. With 0 bases clipped from V and 1 base from J, the junction kept 5 bases outside the gene matches. The germline gives CDR1 KGHSH, CDR2 LQKENI. The CDR3 sequence is CASSPPTTSASYEQYF. CDR3 DNA: TGTGCCAGCTCACCACCGACGACTAGCGCGTCCTACGAGCAGTACTTC. Drawing the rest from reference TRBV18 and TRBJ2-7, the complete variable domain is NAGVMQNPRHLVRRRGQEARLRCSPMKGHSHVYWYRQLPEEGLKFMVYLQKENIIDESGMPKERFSAEFPKEGPSILRIQQVVRGDSAAYFCASSPPTTSASYEQYFGPGTRLTVT.

The chain carries TRBV4-1 and TRBJ1-2; no definite D call. Trimming shortened V by 4 bases and J by 2 bases, and 14 bases separated the two germline ends. Germline V gives CDR1 MGHRA, CDR2 YSYEKL. This CDR3 has 15 amino acids. The CDR3 loop reads CASSPSMNRNYGYTF. Written as DNA, the CDR3 is TGCGCCAGCAGCCCCTCTATGAACAGAAACTATGGCTACACCTTC.

This clone was detected only a few times. The rearrangement uses TRBV19 and TRBJ2-7, with a tentative D call TRBD1 (6 bases). The germline V gene has CDR1 LNHDA and CDR2 SQIVND (reference sequence). The CDR3 loop spans 14 amino acids. The V and J ends lost 6 bases and 2 bases respectively, with 14 bases between them. CDR3 residues: CASSWRAGAYEQYF. The CDR3, as DNA: TGTGCCAGTAGCTGGCGAGCAGGGGCCTACGAGCAGTACTTC.

V and J are TRBV19 and TRBJ2-1; 11 bases align to TRBD1. J was trimmed by 6 bases and V by 3 bases; bases with no gene match: 10. The germline V gene has CDR1 LNHDA and CDR2 SQIVND (reference sequence). This CDR3 contains 17 residues. The CDR3, as DNA: TGTGCCAGTAGTATTGAGGCCTGGGGACAGGGGGTCAATGAGCAGTTCTTC. Amino acid sequence: CASSIEAWGQGVNEQFF.

The chain uses TRBV7-2 and TRBJ2-7, with a possible D match to TRBD2 (5 bases). Germline V CDR1 and CDR2: SGHTA, FQGNSA. Trimming took off 5 bases at V and 3 bases at J, with 14 bases between the two ends. The CDR3 sequence is 14 residues long. The CDR3 loop reads CASSPRAGGYEQYF. The CDR3 DNA follows: TGTGCCAGCAGCCCCCGGGCGGGTGGCTACGAGCAGTACTTC.

The gene calls are TRBV18 and TRBJ2-2; 7 bases match TRBD1. Germline lookup yields CDR1 KGHSH and CDR2 LQKENI. Germline trimming cut 5 bases from V and 1 base from J; bases unmatched to any gene: 4. The CDR3 spans 15 residues. This CDR3 is CASSWDRLNTGELFF. CDR3 coding DNA: TGTGCCAGCTCATGGGACAGATTGAACACCGGGGAGCTGTTTTTT.

The V and J genes are TRBV10-3 and TRBJ1-5, with TRBD1 identical over 8 bases. CDR3 length equals 14 residues. V lost 6 bases, J lost 2 bases, and 3 bases stayed unmatched. Germline V CDR1 and CDR2: ENHRY, SYGVKD. In DNA form, the CDR3 reads TGTGCCATCAGCAGGGGGCGAGGCAATCAGCCCCAGCATTTT. The encoded protein is CAISRGRGNQPQHF.

The gene calls are TRBV11-2 and TRBJ1-1; D is uncertain. Per the germline V gene, CDR1 is SGHAT and CDR2 is FQNNGV. The CDR3 spans 12 residues. V was cut by 2 bases and J by 6 bases, with 7 bases left in between. CDR3 loop: CASSLLGSEAFF. DNA for the CDR3: TGTGCCAGCAGCTTATTGGGCTCTGAAGCTTTCTTT. Looking up the rest from reference TRBV11-2 and TRBJ1-1 gives the full variable domain: EAGVAQSPRYKIIEKRQSVAFWCNPISGHATLYWYQQILGQGPKLLIQFQNNGVVDDSQLPKDRFSAERLKGVDSTLKIQPAKLEDSAVYLCASSLLGSEAFFGQGTRLTVV.

The chain links TRBV6-5 to TRBJ1-2; maybe TRBD1 (5 bases). Trimming removed 5 bases at V and 6 bases at J, with 16 bases between. Germline values: CDR1 MNHEY, CDR2 SVGAGI. The CDR3 runs to 14 residues. In DNA, the CDR3 is TGTGCCAGCAGTGACGGTCCAGGGATGAATGGCTACACCTTC. This encodes CASSDGPGMNGYTF.

The chain is built from TRBV27 and TRBJ2-5, with TRBD2 as a possible D gene (6 bases). Germline lookup yields CDR1 MNHEY and CDR2 SMNVEV (reference sequence). Between the trimmed V and J ends, which lost 2 bases and 5 bases, there was a span of 12 bases. The CDR3 has 14 residues. Written as DNA, the CDR3 is TGTGCCAGCAGTTTAAGACTAGTGGGGGAGACCCAGTACTTC. Residues: CASSLRLVGETQYF.

This chain joins TRBV5-6 and TRBJ1-1; no definite D call. Trimming left V 1 base short and J 2 bases short, with 6 bases between. The length of the CDR3 is 13 residues. Germline CDR1 reads SGHDT; CDR2 reads YYEEEE. Written as DNA, the CDR3 is TGTGCCAGCAGCTTGCTTGGCAACACTGAAGCTTTCTTT. Protein: CASSLLGNTEAFF.

In its sample, this clone was seen a few times. CDR3 coding DNA: TGTGCCAGCAGCTCTCAGGGGGCGAACACTGAAGCTTTCTTT. Residues: CASSSQGANTEAFF. The V call is TRBV7-9, the J call TRBJ1-1, with 8 bases that match TRBD1. Germline V lookup: CDR1 SEHNR, CDR2 FQNEAQ (reference sequence). CDR3 length: 14 residues. Germline trimming cut 4 bases from V and 1 base from J; bases unmatched to any gene: 2.

DNA of the CDR3: TGCGCCAGCAGCTTGGCGACAGCGCTGAACACTGAAGCTTTCTTT. Translated, it gives CASSLATALNTEAFF. J is TRBJ1-1 and V is TRBV5-1; possible D gene TRBD1, 5 bases. The CDR3 consists of 15 residues. Germline V gene lookup returns CDR1 SGHRS and CDR2 YFSETQ. Trimming cost V 0 bases and J 0 bases, with 9 bases left between them.

This chain uses TRBV2 with TRBJ2-5; D is ambiguous. Trimming took 8 bases from V and 1 from J, leaving 14 bases between them. The CDR3 has 14 residues. Germline V gene sequence: CDR1 SNHLY, CDR2 FYNNEI. CDR3 bases: TGTGCCAGCTTCCAAGAGCGCTTCCAAGAGACCCAGTACTTC. This gives the protein CASFQERFQETQYF.

The chain joins TRBV19 to TRBJ1-5, with no clear D. CDR3 size: 15 residues. V was clipped by 1 base and J by 0 bases, with 7 bases between them. The V gene's germline CDR1 is LNHDA and CDR2 SQIVND (reference sequence). The CDR3 DNA sequence: TGTGCCAGTAGTATAGGAGGGTATAGCAATCAGCCCCAGCATTTT. Its translation is CASSIGGYSNQPQHF.

This chain uses TRBV7-2 with TRBJ1-2; 11 bases line up with TRBD1. The CDR3 is made up of 14 amino acids. V shed 1 base, J shed 8 bases, and the junction held 3 bases outside the gene matches. From germline, CDR1 is SGHTA and CDR2 FQGNSA. CDR3 nucleotide sequence: TGTGCCAGCAGCTTAGGTGGACAGGGGGCCGGCTACACCTTC. Protein product: CASSLGGQGAGYTF. The full variable domain, completed using reference TRBV7-2 and TRBJ1-2, is GAGVSQSPSNKVTEKGKDVELRCDPISGHTALYWYRQSLGQGLEFLIYFQGNSAPDKSGLPSDRFSAERTGGSVSTLTIQRTQQEDSAVYLCASSLGGQGAGYTFGSGTRLTVV.

The chain links TRBV5-1 to TRBJ2-3, with D possibly being TRBD2 (6 bases). This CDR3 is built from 14 residues. From germline, CDR1 is SGHRS and CDR2 YFSETQ. The V end was cut by 3 bases, the J end by 0 bases, with 8 bases between. This chain's CDR3 is CASSSGTSTDTQYF. The CDR3 DNA reads as TGCGCCAGCAGCTCCGGGACTAGCACAGATACGCAGTATTTT.